A selection of T cell receptor beta chains follows, all from one sample in a study of brain T cells in children with intractable seizures. The data were produced by immunoSEQ multiplex PCR, yet TCRdb's version contains in-frame clones alone and is incomplete. This sample has 300,000 to 400,000 clones, with approximately 93% found just once. Specimen: peripheral blood, collected about 5 months after surgery. The receptors stem from a boy in the first two years of life with tuberous sclerosis and intractable seizures. CDR3s include the opening cysteine and the closing phenylalanine or tryptophan. The order of the fields is J gene, V gene, CDR3 protein.

j_gene: TRBJ1-1
v_gene: TRBV5-1
CDR3aa: CASSLAGTATEAFF

j_gene: TRBJ1-2
v_gene: TRBV6-5
CDR3aa: CASSYSANYGYTF

j_gene: TRBJ1-1
v_gene: TRBV14
CDR3aa: CASSQVRGAVPQIANTEAFF

j_gene: TRBJ1-1
v_gene: TRBV6-1
CDR3aa: CASSEALHRGNTEAFF

j_gene: TRBJ2-1
v_gene: TRBV20-1
CDR3aa: CSARDHEQFF

j_gene: TRBJ2-7
v_gene: TRBV15
CDR3aa: CATSPGRGPYEQYF

j_gene: TRBJ1-3
v_gene: TRBV19
CDR3aa: CASTTGHYLDSGNTIYF

j_gene: TRBJ2-3
v_gene: TRBV7-8
CDR3aa: CASSLAGGFTDTQYF

j_gene: TRBJ1-3
v_gene: TRBV30
CDR3aa: CAWSLGRVSSGNTIYF

j_gene: TRBJ1-1
v_gene: TRBV29-1
CDR3aa: CSVQRDSTSNTEAFF

j_gene: TRBJ1-5
v_gene: TRBV23-1
CDR3aa: CASSSKTGQGNQPQHF

j_gene: TRBJ2-7
v_gene: TRBV3-1/TRBV3-2
CDR3aa: CASSLRGGREEQYF

j_gene: TRBJ2-1
v_gene: TRBV13
CDR3aa: CASRSKPGLGTYNEQFF

j_gene: TRBJ1-2
v_gene: TRBV7-8
CDR3aa: CASSPQWGRGQGNSYTF

j_gene: TRBJ1-1
v_gene: TRBV9
CDR3aa: CASIPPSGQGPRWVNTEAFF

j_gene: TRBJ2-1
v_gene: TRBV20-1
CDR3aa: CSASLQPTQQFF

j_gene: TRBJ2-1
v_gene: TRBV11-2
CDR3aa: CASSHNQGKIGEQFF

j_gene: TRBJ2-7
v_gene: TRBV4-1
CDR3aa: CASSQARRSSYEQYF

j_gene: TRBJ2-7
v_gene: TRBV2
CDR3aa: CASIRDGPYEQYF

j_gene: TRBJ2-6
v_gene: TRBV9
CDR3aa: CASRAGGANVLTF

j_gene: TRBJ2-2
v_gene: TRBV9
CDR3aa: CASSVNTGTGAGELFF

j_gene: TRBJ2-7
v_gene: TRBV4-2
CDR3aa: CASSQETLFDGGVGQQYF

j_gene: TRBJ2-1
v_gene: TRBV27
CDR3aa: CASTEGTSGASSYNEQFF

j_gene: TRBJ1-4
v_gene: TRBV3-1/TRBV3-2
CDR3aa: CASSRGDTSNEKLFF

j_gene: TRBJ2-7
v_gene: TRBV5-1
CDR3aa: CASRNARDSRSYEQYF

j_gene: TRBJ2-5
v_gene: TRBV21-1
CDR3aa: CASRLKETQYF

j_gene: TRBJ2-3
v_gene: TRBV15
CDR3aa: CATSLTSTDTQYF

j_gene: TRBJ2-1
v_gene: TRBV15
CDR3aa: CATSRDIWRDSQFF

j_gene: TRBJ2-7
v_gene: TRBV2
CDR3aa: CASNLDGSYEQYF

j_gene: TRBJ1-5
v_gene: TRBV10-1
CDR3aa: CASSPHGTLDSNQPQHF

j_gene: TRBJ2-1
v_gene: TRBV14
CDR3aa: CASSQGTSGNNEQFF

j_gene: TRBJ2-1
v_gene: TRBV18
CDR3aa: CASSPRAGGSSYNEQFF

j_gene: TRBJ2-3
v_gene: TRBV14
CDR3aa: CASSHGKSTDTQYF

j_gene: TRBJ2-7
v_gene: TRBV30
CDR3aa: CAWSEGASGWSEQYF

j_gene: TRBJ2-5
v_gene: TRBV19
CDR3aa: CASSIDFGGGQETQYF

j_gene: TRBJ2-1
v_gene: TRBV7-2
CDR3aa: CASSLGFQGAYNEQFF

j_gene: TRBJ1-2
v_gene: TRBV7-9
CDR3aa: CASSSRDNYGYTF

j_gene: TRBJ2-7
v_gene: TRBV29-1
CDR3aa: CSVEVETGGYEQYF

j_gene: TRBJ2-7
v_gene: TRBV30
CDR3aa: CAWRGSYEQYF

j_gene: TRBJ1-4
v_gene: TRBV18
CDR3aa: CASSPQAEKLFF

j_gene: TRBJ1-1
v_gene: TRBV19
CDR3aa: CANRVPSTEAFF

j_gene: TRBJ2-1
v_gene: TRBV4-1
CDR3aa: CASSQEGAGALPYNEQFF

j_gene: TRBJ1-6
v_gene: TRBV19
CDR3aa: CASKEGMGNSPLHF

j_gene: TRBJ2-7
v_gene: TRBV11-2
CDR3aa: CASSPPGTALYEQYF

j_gene: TRBJ2-3
v_gene: TRBV27
CDR3aa: CASSDREITDTQYF

j_gene: TRBJ1-2
v_gene: TRBV30
CDR3aa: CAWMSVRGAFGYTF

j_gene: TRBJ1-5
v_gene: TRBV29-1
CDR3aa: CSVGVGHNQPQHF

j_gene: TRBJ1-2
v_gene: TRBV18
CDR3aa: CASSPQESGGYTF

j_gene: TRBJ1-2
v_gene: TRBV24-1
CDR3aa: CATSEPNAYGYTF

j_gene: TRBJ2-7
v_gene: TRBV5-4
CDR3aa: CASSLYQGYEQYF

j_gene: TRBJ1-2
v_gene: TRBV27
CDR3aa: CASSLSASGTDYGYTF

j_gene: TRBJ2-3
v_gene: TRBV30
CDR3aa: CAWSVGTDTQYF

j_gene: TRBJ1-1
v_gene: TRBV30
CDR3aa: CAWRGIGGGTEAFF

j_gene: TRBJ1-1
v_gene: TRBV9
CDR3aa: CASSDHRGLNTEAFF